One sample yielded the 9 T cell receptor beta chains listed below, sequenced in a study of cytomegalovirus exposure and HLA in healthy donors. 60 Vbeta and 13 Jbeta primers were used in PCR. Sequencing was performed with immunoSEQ multiplex PCR; in TCRdb, only in-frame clones are kept and a portion is missing. The sample yields some 200,000 clones, 70% seen once. Material for sequencing was PBMCs. The receptors here all came from a man in his forties in good health and CMV-seropositive.

V is TRBV5-1 and J is TRBJ2-3; a possible D gene is TRBD1 (5 bases). Germline values: CDR1 SGHRS, CDR2 YFSETQ. This CDR3 comprises 15 residues. With 0 bases removed from V and 4 bases from J, the gap between germline ends came to 12 bases. The CDR3 sequence: CASSLDQGRPDTQYF. The CDR3 DNA is TGCGCCAGCAGCTTGGATCAGGGTCGCCCAGATACGCAGTATTTT.

This clone was observed once. The sample carries other DNA sequences with the same CDR3. The V and J genes are TRBV6-1 and TRBJ2-7, with D perhaps TRBD2 (5 bases). Germline CDR1 reads MNHNS; CDR2 reads SASEGT. The CDR3 is 11 residues long. Trimming took off 6 bases at V and 4 bases at J, with 7 bases between the two ends. Written as DNA, the CDR3 is TGTGCCAGCAGGGACTTGTACGAGCAGTACTTC. This sequence encodes CASRDLYEQYF.

The CDR3 reads CASSLDLSGGPARQQFF. DNA for the CDR3: TGTGCCAGCAGCTTAGATCTGAGCGGGGGCCCAGCACGGCAGCAGTTCTTC. V gene TRBV11-2 combines with J gene TRBJ2-1, with 8 nucleotides matching TRBD2. V trimming: 0 bases; J trimming: 11 bases; junction bases outside the gene matches: 15. CDR1 is SGHAT, CDR2 FQNNGV, per germline. This CDR3 is built from 17 residues. The entire variable domain, with the rest obtained from reference TRBV11-2 and TRBJ2-1, is as follows: EAGVAQSPRYKIIEKRQSVAFWCNPISGHATLYWYQQILGQGPKLLIQFQNNGVVDDSQLPKDRFSAERLKGVDSTLKIQPAKLEDSAVYLCASSLDLSGGPARQQFFGPGTRLTVL.

This chain links TRBV11-2 with TRBJ1-1; 8 nucleotides align to TRBD1. CDR1 is SGHAT, CDR2 FQNNGV, per germline. V shed 6 bases and J 1 base; nucleotides not matched to a gene: 10. This CDR3 is 16 amino acids long. The CDR3 here is CASRTTGAGKNTEAFF. For the CDR3, the DNA is TGTGCCAGCAGGACGACAGGGGCGGGGAAGAACACTGAAGCTTTCTTT.

This clone was counted between two and nine times. The chain combines TRBV19 with TRBJ2-7, with D maybe TRBD1 (5 bases). The CDR3 covers 13 residues. Germline V gives CDR1 LNHDA, CDR2 SQIVND (reference sequence). V shed 9 bases and J shed 5 bases, with 17 bases lying between them. CDR3 in DNA: TGTGCCAGCAGATCACTACAGGTGGACGAGCAGTACTTC. This sequence encodes CASRSLQVDEQYF.

This sequence joins TRBV18 and TRBJ1-5; 7 bases map to TRBD1. Unmatched junction bases numbered 5, after V lost 3 bases and J lost 3 bases. The germline CDR1 and CDR2 sequences are KGHSH and LQKENI. This CDR3 has 15 residues. CDR3 nucleotide sequence: TGTGCCAGCTCACCTGGGGACAGACTCAATCAGCCCCAGCATTTT. This sequence encodes CASSPGDRLNQPQHF.

The rearrangement links TRBV19 to TRBJ1-3; perhaps TRBD1 as D (6 bases). The V gene lost 8 bases and the J gene lost 0 bases, with 11 bases spanning the gap. Germline lookup yields CDR1 LNHDA and CDR2 SQIVND (reference sequence). CDR3 length: 14 amino acids. The CDR3 coding sequence is TGTGCCAGTGGTCAGGGACACTCTGGAAACACCATATATTTT. Its protein product is CASGQGHSGNTIYF.

This chain uses TRBV13 with TRBJ1-2, with 8 bases matching TRBD1. The CDR3 consists of 15 residues. Germline CDR1 reads PRHDT; CDR2 reads FYEKMQ (reference sequence). Germline trimming cut 0 bases from V and 4 bases from J; bases unmatched to any gene: 4. The CDR3 region is CASSLGGQGSYGYTF. The DNA for the CDR3 is TGTGCCAGCAGCTTAGGCGGACAGGGATCCTATGGCTACACCTTC.

The J gene is TRBJ1-2, the V gene TRBV5-1; D may be TRBD1 (5 bases). Looked up from germline, CDR1 is SGHRS and CDR2 is YFSETQ. V gave up 3 bases and J gave up 6 bases, with 15 bases separating them. The CDR3 loop spans 14 amino acids. CDR3 loop: CASSYQDPQDGYTF. The CDR3 nucleotides read TGCGCCAGCAGCTACCAAGACCCACAGGATGGCTACACCTTC.